This T cell receptor (beta chain) was captured in a study of early T cells in non-severe SARS-CoV-2 infection. Overall study: RNA in bulk from unsorted whole blood was sequenced, and chains were unpaired. Study results and caveats: The matching step, a VDJdb search, favored anti-spike CD8 responses and missed private and CD4 specificities.

Germline assignment: CDR1 SGHVS and CDR2 FQNEAQ. The junction had 5 bases not matched to a gene; V was cut back by 4 bases and J by 4 bases. The CDR3 totals 15 residues. This clonotype was detected ten times or more. Its antigen is as yet unknown. Unique molecular identifiers were attached to individual cDNA molecules. One entry per CDR3 protein, called by TCRdb with MiXCR from the 5' RACE reads. The table shows 95,000 to 120,000 distinct CDR3 sequences, with around 10% occurring only once. This receptor was obtained from an adult who was a healthcare worker with PCR-confirmed SARS-CoV-2 infection or an uninfected control (not recorded which). The chain links TRBV7-8 to TRBJ2-5; the match to TRBD1 covers 11 bases. The sample consisted of whole blood. Written as DNA, the CDR3 is TGTGCCAGCAGCTCGGACAGGGGGCAGAGAGAGACCCAGTACTTC. It encodes CASSSDRGQRETQYF.